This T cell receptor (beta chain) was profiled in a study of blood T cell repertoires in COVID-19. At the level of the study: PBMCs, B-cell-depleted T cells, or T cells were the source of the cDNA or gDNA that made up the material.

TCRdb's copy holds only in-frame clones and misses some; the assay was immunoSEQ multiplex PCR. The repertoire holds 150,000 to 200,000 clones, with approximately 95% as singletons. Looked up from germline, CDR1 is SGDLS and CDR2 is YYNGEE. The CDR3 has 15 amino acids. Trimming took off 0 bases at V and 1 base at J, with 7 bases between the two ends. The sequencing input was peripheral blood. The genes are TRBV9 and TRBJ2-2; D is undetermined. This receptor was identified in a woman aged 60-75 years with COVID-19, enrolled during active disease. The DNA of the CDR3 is TGTGCCAGCAGCGTAGGGCCAGGGAACACCGGGGAGCTGTTTTTT. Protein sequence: CASSVGPGNTGELFF.